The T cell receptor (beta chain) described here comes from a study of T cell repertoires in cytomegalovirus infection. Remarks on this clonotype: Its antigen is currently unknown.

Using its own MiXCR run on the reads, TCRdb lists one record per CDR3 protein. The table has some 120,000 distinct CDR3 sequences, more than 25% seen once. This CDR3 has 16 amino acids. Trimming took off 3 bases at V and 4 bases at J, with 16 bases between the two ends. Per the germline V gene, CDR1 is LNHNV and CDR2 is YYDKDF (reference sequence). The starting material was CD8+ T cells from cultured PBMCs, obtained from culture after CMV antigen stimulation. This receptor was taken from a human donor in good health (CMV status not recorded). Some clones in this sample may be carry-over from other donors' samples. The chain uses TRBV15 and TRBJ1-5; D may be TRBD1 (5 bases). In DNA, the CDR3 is TGTGCCACCAGCAGTGACAGCCAAGGGAGGAATCAGCCCCAGCATTTT. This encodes CATSSDSQGRNQPQHF.